This T cell receptor (beta chain) derives from a study of shared clonotypes between healthy human individuals. Generated by immunoSEQ multiplex PCR, the TCRdb table keeps only in-frame clones and is missing some. There are approximately 740,000 clones in the sample; nearly 95% occur only once, and approximately 25% lies in the top ten. Naive-designated CD8 cells lacked CD45RO, were positively enriched for CCR7, and omitted terminally differentiated effector memory CD45RA+ cells. This CDR3 contains 16 residues. Germline CDR1 reads ENHRY; CDR2 reads SYGVKD. V lost 2 bases to trimming and J lost 5 bases; unmatched junction nucleotides: 9. With respect to this clone: Its cognate antigen is unknown.

Study outcomes and limitations: Richness estimates generally favored naive over memory subsets. Against clonotypes common to all four donors, non-shared ones had lower generation probabilities.

The J gene is TRBJ2-7, the V gene TRBV10-3, with 10 bases matching TRBD1. The TCR comes from a man aged 30 to 45 in good health. Sequenced material: naive CD8+ T cells sorted from blood. In DNA, the CDR3 is TGTGCCATCAGTGAGGCCGCCGGGACAGGGGTAAACGAGCAGTACTTC. Protein: CAISEAAGTGVNEQYF.